The clone carrying this TCR beta chain was observed at least ten times. The antigen remains unidentified. A read error may be the cause here, since a much bigger clone is one base away. The conserved phenylalanine or tryptophan normally closing the CDR3 is absent here, so this likely arose from a read error. A constant-region primer primed TCR beta cDNA synthesis from 500 ng of total RNA. Library construction for TCR beta comprised three nested multiplex PCR rounds performed with slightly modified ARM-PCR. The study ran its first two PCR rounds for roughly 11 cycles each, using TRBV1-TRBV30 forward primers and a C-beta reverse primer. Each CDR3 protein is one row after TCRdb ran MiXCR on the multiplex PCR reads. The sample records almost 45,000 distinct CDR3 sequences, roughly 77% being singletons. Co-extraction yielded RNA and DNA from around 20-30 mg of unsorted bulk tissue. The sample comes from a study of tumor-infiltrating lymphocytes in primary liver carcinoma. Study summary: Aged between 30 and 69 years, the patients were men and women.

Study results and limitations: The difference in top-250-clone fraction between tumors and blood was significant, favoring tumors (p = 0.039).

CDR3 size: 12 residues. CDR1 is SQVTM, CDR2 ANQGSEA, per germline. V shed 6 bases and J shed 0 bases, with 8 bases lying between them. This receptor was obtained from a woman aged 25-40 years with primary liver carcinoma and hepatitis B virus infection. J is TRBJ1-2 and V is TRBV29-1; D unclear. Material for sequencing was tumor-adjacent normal liver tissue. The CDR3 is CSVSTTNYGYTL. CDR3 DNA: TGCAGCGTCTCGACAACTAACTATGGCTACACCCTC.